In its sample, the clone carrying this T cell receptor (beta chain) was seen a few times. The antigen is undetermined. A junction end diverges from the germline sequence, so it may reflect a read error. The TCRbeta library incorporated unique molecular identifiers. TCRdb independently ran MiXCR on the PCR reads; one entry per CDR3 protein. Among 600,000 to 700,000 distinct CDR3 sequences listed, approximately 14% were seen once. This entry belongs to a study of T-cell reconstitution after alpha-beta-depleted transplantation in children. Germline-derived CDR1 and CDR2 are DFQATT and SNEGSKA (reference sequence). The CDR3 consists of 16 residues. Study outcomes and limitations: T-cell numbers and diversity, one year after transplant, stemmed largely from T cells that were newly produced. After transplant, high TCRbeta diversity at day 60 in some patients arose from surviving recipient T cells and thymic progenitors. The study reportedly traced alpha-beta T cells about two months after transplant to several hundred expanded graft clones.

This receptor was identified in a girl aged 2-10 years with congenital amegakaryocytic thrombocytopenia, due to receive a stem cell transplant. Here the sequenced sample was PBMCs, taken before TCRalphabeta/CD19-depleted stem cell transplant. V and J are TRBV20-1 and TRBJ2-7, with D maybe TRBD2 (6 bases). The CDR3 nucleotides are TGCTGTGCTCAATCCCTCGCCGGGAGTTTGGTATACGAGCAGTACTTC. This sequence encodes CCAQSLAGSLVYEQYF.